This T cell receptor (beta chain) is drawn from a study of Graves' ophthalmopathy and Graves' hyperthyroidism. V was clipped by 5 bases and J by 5 bases; unmatched bases: 5. Looked up from germline, CDR1 is MGHDK and CDR2 is SYGVNS. This CDR3 has 13 amino acids. As the template, RNA transcripts were used to amplify TCR beta CDR3 regions. HTBI primers primed a first-round RT-PCR, and a second-round multiplex PCR followed. TCRdb ran MiXCR on the multiplex PCR reads and lists one entry per CDR3 protein. Among 650,000 to 900,000 distinct CDR3 sequences, roughly 40% were seen once, and the ten largest hold approximately 46%. This clonotype appeared once.

The clonotype originates from an adult man with Graves' ophthalmopathy. What was sequenced was peripheral blood. V usage is TRBV25-1 and J usage is TRBJ2-5; TRBD2 aligns across 7 bases. The CDR3 sequence: CASSPMGGETQYF. The CDR3 DNA reads TGTGCCAGCAGTCCAATGGGGGGGGAGACCCAGTACTTC.